This TCR beta chain was captured in a study of blood T cell repertoires in COVID-19. Germline V gene lookup returns CDR1 SGHTA and CDR2 FQGNSA. J was trimmed by 7 bases and V by 4 bases; bases with no gene match: 9. The length of the CDR3 is 15 residues. In the authors' methods: Amplification of reference gene primers was used by the study to estimate nucleated cell counts. TCRdb's copy holds only in-frame clones and misses some; the assay was immunoSEQ multiplex PCR. V and J calls and clone size are as listed in that table; D and trimming were resolved from the DNA. The sample lists 160,000 or so clones, over 75% occurring once.

The TCR comes from a woman aged 40 to 49 with acute or convalescent COVID-19. The chain combines TRBV7-2 with TRBJ2-7; 11 bases fit TRBD2. Source material: peripheral blood. DNA for the CDR3: TGTGCCAGCAGCTATCTACTAGCGGGAGATCGGGAGCAGTACTTC. Translated: CASSYLLAGDREQYF.